This T cell receptor beta chain was recorded in a study of cytomegalovirus exposure and HLA in healthy donors (dated by TCRdb to 2016 to 2017). Regarding the complete study: In an earlier analysis of around 540 of the donors, 276 Gb of sequence data and approximately 100 million unique TCR beta sequences from about 179 million T cells were reported. An earlier analysis of approximately 500 of the donors applied high-throughput TCR beta sequencing to assess whether each TCR beta V gene segment acted as functional or pseudogenic. An early release covering roughly 600 HLA-typed donors comprised about 290 gigabases of sequencing data and approximately 80 million unique TCR sequences. A later analysis re-examined previously published TCR beta repertoires from more than 600 donors and added high-resolution HLA genotyping to investigate patterns of TCR occurrence. Genome-wide SNP genotypes for about 65% of the roughly 670 donors were used in a later genetic analysis, which treated that subset as a discovery cohort. Among 300 to 500 genotyped donors of the cohort, an average of around 220,000 unique TCR beta nucleotide sequences was sequenced per donor, of which 15% to 20% were non-productive. In the later analysis, no new phenotypic data were used to find candidate immune exposures; instead, reliance was placed on TCR beta sequences and their occurrence across donors. The study aimed to test whether cataloging public T cell receptors could reveal signatures of past pathogen exposure. The genetic ancestry cluster associated with self-reported Caucasian donors included over 65% of the 350 to 500 genotyped donors. The study profiled the T cell repertoires of 500 to 800 subjects by immunosequencing and related them to cytomegalovirus serostatus. A separate validation cohort of more than 100 different subjects was used in addition to the roughly 720-subject first cohort. Typing coverage varied by locus: 629-630 donors for A, B, C, DRB1 and DQB1; about 520 for DQA1; approximately 610 for DPA1; roughly 470 for DPB1. All discovery cohort repertoires had been generated on a single sequencing platform. The study combined high-throughput TCR immunosequencing, statistical association of individual TCRs with disease status, and machine learning to predict cytomegalovirus infection status. HLA typing included class I and class II loci at four-digit resolution. Donor age, sex, ethnicity and CMV serostatus were collected together with the repertoire data. Because of strong linkage in the cohort, five DR-DQ haplotypes were treated as single units for association and clustering.

As to this clone: Its antigen is unknown. No base-level quality is on record; no much larger clone is a single base apart.

Libraries were prepared through the immunoSEQ multiplex PCR assay. For the multiplex PCR, a mixture combining 60 forward primers for TCR Vbeta segments and 13 reverse primers for TCR Jbeta segments was used. The CDR3 region of rearranged TCR beta genes was amplified from genomic DNA by a multiplex PCR assay. The Illumina HiSeq System was used to sequence the amplified TCR beta libraries as 87-base-pair reads. Processing in the source paper ran as follows. Across the 500 to 750 repertoires, a later analysis counted 78 million or so unique TCR beta chains, 9 million to 14 million of which were shared by at least two donors. A nearest-neighbor algorithm error-corrected the raw reads and collapsed the reads into unique sequences, merging closely related sequences to remove PCR and sequencing errors. To assign V, D and J gene segments, CDR3 sequences were aligned to IMGT reference sequences. Each retained sequence needed at least a six-nucleotide match to both a V gene segment and a J gene segment. A rearrangement was called productive if the CDR3 had no stop codons and remained in frame with V and J, and every other rearrangement was called non-productive. CDR3 was defined according to IMGT convention as the region running from the second conserved V-encoded cysteine to the conserved J-encoded phenylalanine. In an earlier analysis of approximately 500 of the donors, sequences lacking an unambiguous match to a single V gene segment were excluded. An earlier analysis of approximately 590 of the donors called V segments functional above 56.7% productive rearrangements and segregating when the between-donor standard deviation exceeded 5%. To diagnose cytomegalovirus status from the catalog of TCR beta chain sequences, a statistical classification framework was built. V and J gene assignment, in a later analysis, came from comparing TCR nucleotide sequences with IMGT/GENE-DB human TR gene sequences. Using the TCRdist pipeline, a later analysis assigned CDR3 sequences along with most-parsimonious VDJ recombination scenarios. In a later analysis, each TCR beta chain was defined by its CDR3 amino acid sequence together with its V-gene family, and reads without a unique V-gene family were excluded. A later analysis removed 450 to 600 highly shared, low-generation-probability nucleotide sequences to deal with suspected cross-contamination and a sequencing artifact. A later analysis calculated a clonal expansion index for each public chain from normalized within-repertoire ranks of inferred template counts. A later analysis computed generation probabilities with a VDJ recombination model fitted to out-of-frame rearrangements, and checked the results against IGoR. A later analysis scored TCR-TCR, TCR-HLA and TCR-CMV co-occurrence with hypergeometric tests, applying a repertoire-size bias correction to TCR pairs. A later analysis estimated false discovery rates by permuting HLA or CMV assignments 20 times. In a later analysis, co-occurring TCRs were grouped using DBSCAN, and TCRdist sequence similarity was added for clustering within HLA-allele-positive subsets. Repertoires with fewer than 30,000 or more than 120,000 public chains were left out of co-occurrence clustering, as were about 5 repertoires with anomalous nucleotide sharing. Drawn from immuneACCESS, this table holds only the in-frame rearrangements with V and J called that TCRdb kept. Clones are partly lost; checked studies trace under half to an unresolved V gene and leave the rest unexplained. V and J calls and clone size come straight from that table; D and trimming were deduced from the DNA. The sample includes about 140,000 clones, with more than 75% observed a single time. In total, the top ten clones hold 5.5% to 7% of the sample.

The cohort comprised more than 550 healthy bone marrow donors. All cohort members were sampled while nominally healthy, although unrecorded immune exposures were likely present. The donor was CMV seropositive and belonged to the group of more than 250 seropositive cohort members. A peripheral blood sample was collected from each donor, and TCR beta sequencing was performed on peripheral blood mononuclear cells. Genomic DNA was extracted from the blood cell samples with the Qiagen DNeasy Blood Extraction Kit. Beyond this particular receptor, the publication reports: Cytomegalovirus status was reported to be diagnosed by the classifier with high specificity and sensitivity in both the original and validation cohorts. Across donors, most TCR sequences were observed very rarely, whereas some public TCRs were present in many individuals. It was suggested by the authors that the approach could potentially be generalized to other disease states and immunological phenotypes. The cohort was sequenced for TCR beta chains only, and without alpha or paired-chain data the features that could be detected were limited. Because counts were too low, seventeen rarely observed V segments, including chromosome 9 orphons, were excluded from the earlier analysis of several hundred of the donors. The study gave a list of under 200 TCR beta chains associated with cytomegalovirus. Sequencing depth was assumed to be roughly uniform across donors in the presence/absence analyses, though that assumption may not hold. Broadly in line with IMGT annotations, most TCR beta V segments showed up in productive rearrangements about 90% or about 30% of the time in an earlier analysis of several hundred of the donors. The sequencing pipeline was judged likely to have produced a cluster of highly shared sequence variants as a technical artifact. In a later analysis, around 17,000 TCR beta sequences were associated with specific HLA alleles at a false discovery rate of 0.05. V-gene and J-gene trimming of TCR beta chains was associated with a missense DCLRE1C variant in a later genetic analysis, and the association was replicated in an independent cohort. A further reported finding was that TCR beta sequences accurately predicted the HLA-A and HLA-B alleles for most subjects in the first cohort. In a later analysis, HLA-associated TCR beta chains showed more clonal expansion and lower generation probabilities than non-associated chains that were equally common. Correlated functional status among segregating V segments might reflect linkage disequilibrium, but an unknown experimental factor could not be ruled out. Strong co-occurrence of HLA alleles, especially DR and DQ, made assigning TCR associations to individual alleles difficult. The 87-base-pair reads could not distinguish some IMGT-functional V segments, including TRBV6-2 and TRBV6-3, so those segments were excluded. A later analysis found that TCR association rates varied across HLA loci, with DRB1 alleles showing the most associated TCRs and HLA-C alleles the fewest. In vitro tests confirmed that a few of the cytomegalovirus-associated TCR beta chains recognize cytomegalovirus antigens. HLA typing was unavailable for some donors at each locus, so association tests used only the typed subset. According to a later analysis, parvovirus B19, influenza, CMV and Epstein-Barr virus appeared linked to several top co-occurrence clusters. Compared with the approximately 670-donor mean, donors in an Asian-associated ancestry cluster had fewer N-insertions in productive TCRs, according to a later genetic analysis. Most CMV-associated TCR beta chains appeared to be HLA-restricted in a later analysis, and the HLA associations seemed to be driven largely by CMV exposure. CMV serostatus was the only immune exposure information available for the cohort.

Its CDR3 holds 16 amino acids, cysteine through phenylalanine. The entry retains the CDR3 DNA only, 48 bases that are in frame from base 1. Trimming accounts for 4 bases at V and 5 bases at J, while the number of junction bases matched to no gene is 13. Taken from the germline V gene (reference sequence), the CDR1 and CDR2 loops are SGHNT and YYREEE. The source material was PBMCs. The receptor comes from a middle-aged woman in good health and CMV-seropositive. This sequence uses TRBV5-4 and TRBJ2-5, with 8 central nucleotides matching TRBD2. In nucleotides, the sequence is TGTGCCAGCAGCCGGGGGGGGGAGGGCCCATCTGAGACCCAGTACTTC. It codes for CASSRGGEGPSETQYF. Extended through the reference TRBV5-4 and TRBJ2-5 proteins, this CDR3 yields the full variable domain: ETGVTQSPTHLIKTRGQQVTLRCSSQSGHNTVSWYQQALGQGPQFIFQYYREEENGRGNFPPRFSGLQFPNYSSELNVNALELDDSALYLCASSRGGEGPSETQYFGPGTRLLVL.